This T cell receptor (beta chain) originates from a study of identical twins. Whole-study results and caveats: Within twin pairs, the out-of-frame alpha sequences they shared showed excess low generation probability. Invariant T cells like MAIT and iNKT could partly confound the zero-insertion analyses.

This clonotype occurred a few times. Its specificity is not known. The CDR3 covers 13 residues. CDR1 and CDR2 (germline): ENHRY, SYGVKD. V lost 0 bases, J lost 6 bases, and 9 bases lay in between. TCRdb processed the 5' RACE reads anew with MiXCR; each CDR3 protein has one entry. The sample contains around 230,000 distinct CDR3 sequences, over 5% of which appear only once. These data are also associated with another study on T cells expressing NK-cell markers.

Sample: CD8+ T cells sorted from blood. This TCR was sampled from a woman younger than 30 in good health. This chain joins TRBV10-3 and TRBJ2-7; D gene uncertain. CDR3 DNA sequence: TGTGCCATCAGTGAGTCGATGGGGTCCGAGCAGTACTTC. Residues: CAISESMGSEQYF.